One sample yielded the 5 T cell receptor beta chains listed below, sequenced in a study of CD8+ T cells in alopecia areata. As to treatment: oral pan-JAK inhibitor, 5-10 mg twice daily. Following extraction, RNA underwent reverse transcription to cDNA, which served as the sequencing template. Libraries were prepared by immunoSEQ multiplex PCR; TCRdb keeps only in-frame clonotypes and omits some of them. The table lists over 150,000 clones, approximately 55% of them singletons, with 10% to 11% in the top ten. The sequenced sample was CD8+ T cells sorted from blood, obtained at week 24, from a patient treated with tofacitinib. The receptors shown here come from a human donor with alopecia areata.

This clone has only a few counts. This chain connects TRBV15 to TRBJ1-2, with D maybe TRBD1 (5 bases). Trimming took 0 bases from V and 8 from J, leaving 10 bases between them. Germline-derived CDR1 and CDR2 are LNHNV and YYDKDF (reference sequence). This CDR3 region has 13 residues. CDR3 residues: CATSREGVDGYTF. For the CDR3, the DNA is TGTGCCACCAGCAGAGAGGGGGTCGACGGCTACACCTTC.

V gene TRBV29-1 combines with J gene TRBJ2-1, with D unclear. Trimming took off 2 bases at V and 5 bases at J, with 7 bases between the two ends. Germline lookup yields CDR1 SQVTM and CDR2 ANQGSEA. This CDR3 is built from 12 residues. CDR3 nucleotides: TGCAGCGTTGAATACCAGCACAATGAGCAGTTCTTC. This codes for CSVEYQHNEQFF.

In DNA form, the CDR3 reads TGTGCCGGAGGGGATTCAACTAATGAAAAACTGTTTTTT. Protein: CAGGDSTNEKLFF. This sequence joins TRBV30 and TRBJ1-4; D perhaps matches TRBD1 (5 bases). The CDR3 has 13 amino acids. Germline V lookup: CDR1 GTSNPN, CDR2 SVGIG (reference sequence). Trimming cost V 8 bases and J 0 bases, with 10 bases left between them.

The chain has TRBV4-3 and TRBJ2-7; the D is unclear. This CDR3 contains 16 residues. Germline V gene lookup returns CDR1 LGHNA and CDR2 YSLEER. The V end lost 4 bases, the J end lost 2 bases, and 18 bases lay between the germline ends. The CDR3 region is CASSRDYNPNTYEQYF. Here the CDR3 DNA reads TGCGCCAGCAGCCGTGATTACAATCCCAACACCTACGAGCAGTACTTC.

Worth noting for this clone: This sample includes further DNA sequences coding for the same CDR3. The chain carries TRBV4-3 and TRBJ1-2; 7 positions agree with TRBD1. The CDR3 length is 14 residues. J lost 2 bases, V lost 3 bases, and 3 bases had no gene match. CDR1 is LGHNA and CDR2 is YSLEER in the germline V gene. The DNA of the CDR3 is TGCGCCAGCAGCCAGAGCAGGGGGAACTATGGCTACACCTTC. Translation: CASSQSRGNYGYTF.